This T cell receptor beta chain was captured in a study of cytomegalovirus exposure and HLA in healthy donors. The PCR contained 60 Vbeta and 13 Jbeta primers. The repertoire was sequenced with immunoSEQ multiplex PCR; TCRdb's copy has only in-frame clones and lacks some. The data contain roughly 150,000 clones, 82% of them seen just once; the ten biggest clones take up approximately 1.6%. Germline lookup yields CDR1 SGHRS and CDR2 YFSETQ. The V and J ends lost 0 bases and 1 base respectively, with 11 bases between them. The CDR3 has 17 amino acids. Sequencing used PBMCs. The clonotype was recovered from a girl between 5 and 17 years old in good health and CMV-seropositive. The gene calls are TRBV5-1 and TRBJ2-6, with D possibly being TRBD2 (5 bases). CDR3 protein: CASSLAGGGSGANVLTF. The CDR3 DNA reads TGCGCCAGCAGCTTGGCTGGAGGAGGATCTGGGGCCAACGTCCTGACTTTC.